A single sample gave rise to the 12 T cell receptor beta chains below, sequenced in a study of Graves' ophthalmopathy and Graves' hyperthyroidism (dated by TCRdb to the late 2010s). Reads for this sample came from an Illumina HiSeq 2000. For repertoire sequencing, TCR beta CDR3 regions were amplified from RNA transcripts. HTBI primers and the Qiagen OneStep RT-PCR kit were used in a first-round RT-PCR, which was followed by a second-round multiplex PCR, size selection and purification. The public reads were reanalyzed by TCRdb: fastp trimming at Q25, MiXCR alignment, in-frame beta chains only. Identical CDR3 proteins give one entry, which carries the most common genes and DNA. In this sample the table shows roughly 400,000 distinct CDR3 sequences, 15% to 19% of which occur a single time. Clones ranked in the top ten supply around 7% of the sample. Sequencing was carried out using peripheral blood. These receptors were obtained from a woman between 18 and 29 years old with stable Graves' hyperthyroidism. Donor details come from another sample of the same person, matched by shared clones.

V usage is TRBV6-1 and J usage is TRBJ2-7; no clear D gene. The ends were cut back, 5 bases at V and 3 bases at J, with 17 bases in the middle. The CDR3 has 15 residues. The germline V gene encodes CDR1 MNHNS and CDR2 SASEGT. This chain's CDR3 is CASSPLQTRSYEQYF. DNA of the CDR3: TGTGCCAGCAGTCCCCTCCAGACAAGGAGCTACGAGCAGTACTTC.

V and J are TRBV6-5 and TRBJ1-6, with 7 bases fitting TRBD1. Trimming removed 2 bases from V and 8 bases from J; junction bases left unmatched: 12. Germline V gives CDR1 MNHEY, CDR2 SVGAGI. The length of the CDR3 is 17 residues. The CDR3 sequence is CASSYPSTGDGHSPLHF. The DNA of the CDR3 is TGTGCCAGCAGTTACCCCTCAACAGGGGACGGGCATTCACCCCTCCACTTT.

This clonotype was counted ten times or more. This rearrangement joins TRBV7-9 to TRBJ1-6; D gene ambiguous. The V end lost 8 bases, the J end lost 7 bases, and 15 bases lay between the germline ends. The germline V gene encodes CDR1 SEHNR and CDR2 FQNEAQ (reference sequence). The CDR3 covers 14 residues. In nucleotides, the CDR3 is TGTGCCAGCGGACGGGAAGAAGGGAATTCACCCCTCCACTTT. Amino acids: CASGREEGNSPLHF.

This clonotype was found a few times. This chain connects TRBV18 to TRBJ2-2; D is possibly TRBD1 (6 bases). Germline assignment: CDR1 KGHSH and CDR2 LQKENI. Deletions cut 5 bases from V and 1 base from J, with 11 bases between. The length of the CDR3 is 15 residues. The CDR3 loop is CASSSADRNTGELFF. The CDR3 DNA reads TGTGCCAGCTCATCGGCGGACAGGAACACCGGGGAGCTGTTTTTT.

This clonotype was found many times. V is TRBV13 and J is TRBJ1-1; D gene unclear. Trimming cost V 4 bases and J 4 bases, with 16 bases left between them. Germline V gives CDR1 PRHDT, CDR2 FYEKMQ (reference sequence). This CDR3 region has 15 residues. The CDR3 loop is CASSYFGVVGTEAFF. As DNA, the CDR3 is TGTGCCAGCAGCTACTTTGGGGTAGTGGGCACTGAAGCTTTCTTT. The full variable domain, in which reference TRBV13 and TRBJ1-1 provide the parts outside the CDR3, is AAGVIQSPRHLIKEKRETATLKCYPIPRHDTVYWYQQGPGQDPQFLISFYEKMQSDKGSIPDRFSAQQFSDYHSELNMSSLELGDSALYFCASSYFGVVGTEAFFGQGTRLTVV.

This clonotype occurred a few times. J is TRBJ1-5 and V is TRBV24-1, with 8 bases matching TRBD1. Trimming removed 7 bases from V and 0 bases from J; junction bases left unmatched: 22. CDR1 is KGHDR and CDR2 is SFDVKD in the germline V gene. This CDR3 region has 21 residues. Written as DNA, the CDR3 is TGTGCCACCAGGGCCCTGGGACAGGCCGCTCCCGGGGGGTATAGCAATCAGCCCCAGCATTTT. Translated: CATRALGQAAPGGYSNQPQHF.

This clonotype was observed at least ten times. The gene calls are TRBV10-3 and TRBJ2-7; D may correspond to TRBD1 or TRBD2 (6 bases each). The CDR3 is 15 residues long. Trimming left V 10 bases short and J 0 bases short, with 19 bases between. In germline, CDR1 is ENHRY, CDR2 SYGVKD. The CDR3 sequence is CATFQGGIISYEQYF. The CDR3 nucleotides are TGTGCCACCTTTCAAGGGGGGATCATCTCCTACGAGCAGTACTTC.

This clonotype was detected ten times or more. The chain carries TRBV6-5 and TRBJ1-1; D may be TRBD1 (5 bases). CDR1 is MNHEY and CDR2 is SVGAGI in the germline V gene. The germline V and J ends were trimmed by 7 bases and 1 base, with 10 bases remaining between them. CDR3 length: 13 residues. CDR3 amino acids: CASTQTGNTEAFF. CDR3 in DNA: TGTGCCAGCACCCAAACAGGGAACACTGAAGCTTTCTTT.

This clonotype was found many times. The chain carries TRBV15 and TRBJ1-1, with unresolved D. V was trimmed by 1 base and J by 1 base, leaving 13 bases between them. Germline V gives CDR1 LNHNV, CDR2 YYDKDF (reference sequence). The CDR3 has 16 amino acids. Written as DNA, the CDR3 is TGTGCCACCAGCAGAGTCACTGGTCCAGCGAACACTGAAGCTTTCTTT. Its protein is CATSRVTGPANTEAFF. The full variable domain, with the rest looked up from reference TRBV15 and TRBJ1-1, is DAMVIQNPRYQVTQFGKPVTLSCSQTLNHNVMYWYQQKSSQAPKLLFHYYDKDFNNEADTPDNFQSRRPNTSFCFLDIRSPGLGDTAMYLCATSRVTGPANTEAFFGQGTRLTVV.

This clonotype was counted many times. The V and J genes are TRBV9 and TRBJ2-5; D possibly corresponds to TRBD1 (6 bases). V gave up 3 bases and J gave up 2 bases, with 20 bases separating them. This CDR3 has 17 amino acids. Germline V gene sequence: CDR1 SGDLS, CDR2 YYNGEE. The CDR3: CASSDKFRLGAQETQYF. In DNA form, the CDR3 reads TGTGCCAGCAGCGACAAGTTTCGACTGGGGGCACAAGAGACCCAGTACTTC.

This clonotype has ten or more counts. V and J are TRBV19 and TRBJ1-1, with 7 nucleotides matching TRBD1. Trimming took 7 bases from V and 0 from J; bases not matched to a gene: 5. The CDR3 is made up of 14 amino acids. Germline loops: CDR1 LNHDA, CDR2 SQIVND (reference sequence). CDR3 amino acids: CASTQGQLNTEAFF. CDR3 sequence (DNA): TGTGCCAGTACCCAGGGACAGTTGAACACTGAAGCTTTCTTT.

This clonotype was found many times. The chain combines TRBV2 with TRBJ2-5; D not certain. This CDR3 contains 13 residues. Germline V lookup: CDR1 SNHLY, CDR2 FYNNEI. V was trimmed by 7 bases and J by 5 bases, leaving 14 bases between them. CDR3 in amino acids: CASISTGTETQYF. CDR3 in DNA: TGTGCCAGCATTTCAACGGGTACGGAGACCCAGTACTTC.